The clone carrying this T cell receptor beta chain was seen a few times. The CDR3 length is 15 residues. V was pared by 5 bases and J by 2 bases, with 5 bases of the junction left unmatched. The germline V gene encodes CDR1 SGHTA and CDR2 FQGNSA. The data stem from a study of blood T cell repertoires in COVID-19. Study-level background: The samples span acute and convalescent COVID-19 from the United States, Italy and Spain. PBMCs, B-cell-depleted T cells, or T cells provided the cDNA or gDNA that made up the material.

As handled by the study authors: It was from reference gene primer amplification that nucleated cell counts were estimated. Measured with immunoSEQ multiplex PCR; TCRdb has only the in-frame clones, and not every one. V and J calls and clone size are as listed in that table; D and trimming were resolved from the DNA. Of some 170,000 clones listed, 80% to 90% are singletons. V and J are TRBV7-2 and TRBJ1-5, with 8 bases matching TRBD1. Sequenced material: peripheral blood. This sequence was found in an elderly woman with acute or convalescent COVID-19. This CDR3 reads CASSPTTGGNQPQHF. CDR3 in DNA: TGTGCCAGCAGCCCCACGACAGGGGGCAATCAGCCCCAGCATTTT.